The following is a T cell receptor (beta chain) sequence with its context. The record originates from a study of blood T cell repertoires in COVID-19. Profiling relied on immunoSEQ multiplex PCR, and the TCRdb table lists in-frame clones only, not all of them. Found here are approximately 110,000 clones, 85% to 90% of them singletons; the top ten hold about a third. Germline CDR1 reads SGHRS; CDR2 reads YFSETQ. The V gene lost 4 bases and the J gene lost 0 bases, with 11 bases spanning the gap. CDR3 size: 16 residues. The sample taken for sequencing was peripheral blood. The receptor's source is a woman older than 75 with acute or convalescent COVID-19. This chain connects TRBV5-1 to TRBJ1-6, with a tentative D call TRBD1 (5 bases). CDR3 sequence: CASSPRGSSYNSPLHF. CDR3 sequence (DNA): TGCGCCAGCAGCCCCCGGGGGAGCTCCTATAATTCACCCCTCCACTTT.